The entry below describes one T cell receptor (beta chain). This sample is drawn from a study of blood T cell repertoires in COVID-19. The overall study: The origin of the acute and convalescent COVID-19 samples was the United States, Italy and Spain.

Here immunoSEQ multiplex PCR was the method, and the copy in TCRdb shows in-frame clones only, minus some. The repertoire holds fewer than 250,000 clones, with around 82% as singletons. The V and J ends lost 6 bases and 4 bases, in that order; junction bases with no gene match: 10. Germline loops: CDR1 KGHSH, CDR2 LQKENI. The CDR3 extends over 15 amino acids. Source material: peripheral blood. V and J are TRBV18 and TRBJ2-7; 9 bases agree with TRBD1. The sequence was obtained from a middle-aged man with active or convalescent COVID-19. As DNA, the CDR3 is TGTGCCAGCTCCAGGGAGCCCGGGACAGGGTACGAGCAGTACTTC. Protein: CASSREPGTGYEQYF. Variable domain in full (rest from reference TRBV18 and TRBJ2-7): NAGVMQNPRHLVRRRGQEARLRCSPMKGHSHVYWYRQLPEEGLKFMVYLQKENIIDESGMPKERFSAEFPKEGPSILRIQQVVRGDSAAYFCASSREPGTGYEQYFGPGTRLTVT.